Shown below are 6 T cell receptor beta chains from a single sample sequenced in a study of cytotoxic CD8 clonotypes in ibrutinib-treated CLL. The assay was immunoSEQ multiplex PCR, and TCRdb's table has in-frame clones only and misses some. The sample lists hundreds of thousands of clones, 60% to 80% occurring once. The sample was PBMCs, taken after 36 months of ibrutinib treatment. Every receptor here comes from a human donor with chronic lymphocytic leukemia.

The rearrangement uses TRBV7-2 and TRBJ2-7, with 7 nucleotides matching TRBD2. Per the germline V gene, CDR1 is SGHTA and CDR2 is FQGNSA. J lost 2 bases, V lost 8 bases, and 9 bases had no gene match. The CDR3 covers 14 residues. The CDR3: CASGPSGPPYEQYF. CDR3 nucleotide sequence: TGTGCCAGCGGGCCTAGCGGTCCCCCCTACGAGCAGTACTTC.

This clone was seen a handful of times. The chain joins TRBV10-3 to TRBJ2-5, with 8 positions matching TRBD1. Germline V CDR1 and CDR2: ENHRY, SYGVKD. Trimming took 10 bases from V and 5 from J; bases not matched to a gene: 6. CDR3 length equals 12 residues. CDR3 nucleotide sequence: TGTGCCACCCGTGACAGGGGTGAGACCCAGTACTTC. Its translation is CATRDRGETQYF.

This clone showed up just once. This chain joins TRBV5-5 and TRBJ2-7, with D hard to call. Germline V lookup: CDR1 SGHKS, CDR2 YYEKEE (reference sequence). V lost 4 bases and J lost 4, with 12 bases in between. This CDR3 has 13 residues. The CDR3 protein is CASSQLRGYEQYF. The CDR3, as DNA: TGTGCCAGCAGCCAGCTTCGAGGATACGAGCAGTACTTC.

This chain links TRBV2 with TRBJ2-7; D may be TRBD1 or TRBD2 (5 bases each). There are 13 residues in the CDR3. Trimming took off 4 bases at V and 0 bases at J, with 7 bases between the two ends. Germline V gene lookup returns CDR1 SNHLY and CDR2 FYNNEI. The CDR3 reads CASSGGYSYEQYF. The DNA of the CDR3 is TGTGCCAGCAGTGGGGGGTACTCCTACGAGCAGTACTTC.

V usage is TRBV29-1 and J usage is TRBJ2-7; D is possibly TRBD2 (6 bases). This CDR3 spans 15 amino acids. The ends were cut back, 0 bases at V and 2 bases at J, with 14 bases in the middle. Germline V gene data show CDR1 as SQVTM and CDR2 as ANQGSEA. The CDR3 coding sequence is TGCAGCGTTGAAGACCCCGGGGGTCCTCCCTACGAGCAGTACTTC. Translated, it gives CSVEDPGGPPYEQYF.

The chain couples TRBV5-1 to TRBJ1-2, with a weak D call TRBD1 (6 bases). V lost 2 bases, J lost 6 bases, and 11 bases lay in between. This CDR3 comprises 13 residues. The V gene's germline CDR1 is SGHRS and CDR2 YFSETQ. DNA of the CDR3: TGCGCCAGCAGCTTAACAGGGATCCATGGCTACACCTTC. Translation: CASSLTGIHGYTF. The variable domain in full, with the rest retrieved from reference TRBV5-1 and TRBJ1-2, is KAGVTQTPRYLIKTRGQQVTLSCSPISGHRSVSWYQQTPGQGLQFLFEYFSETQRNKGNFPGRFSGRQFSNSRSEMNVSTLELGDSALYLCASSLTGIHGYTFGSGTRLTVV.